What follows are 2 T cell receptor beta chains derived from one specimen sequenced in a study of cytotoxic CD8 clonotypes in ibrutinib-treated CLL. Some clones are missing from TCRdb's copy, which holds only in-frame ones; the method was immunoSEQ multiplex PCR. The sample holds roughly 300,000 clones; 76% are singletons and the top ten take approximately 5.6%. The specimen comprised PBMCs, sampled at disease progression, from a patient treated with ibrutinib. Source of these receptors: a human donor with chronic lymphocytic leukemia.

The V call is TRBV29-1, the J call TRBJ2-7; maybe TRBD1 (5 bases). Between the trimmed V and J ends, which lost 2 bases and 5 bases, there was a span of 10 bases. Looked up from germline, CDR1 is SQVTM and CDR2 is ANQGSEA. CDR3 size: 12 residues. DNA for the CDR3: TGCAGCGTTGAACGGGTAGGGGACGAGCAGTACTTC. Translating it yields CSVERVGDEQYF.

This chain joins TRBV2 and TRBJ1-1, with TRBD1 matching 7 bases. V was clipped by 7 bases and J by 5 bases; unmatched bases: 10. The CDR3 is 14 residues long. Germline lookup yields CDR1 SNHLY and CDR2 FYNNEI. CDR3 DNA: TGTGCCAGCATACTCCAGGGGGTTGGGACTGAAGCTTTCTTT. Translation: CASILQGVGTEAFF.